This T cell receptor beta chain was sequenced during a study of OX40 agonist ivuxolimab in advanced cancers. Points from the study as a whole: Certain nonresponders likewise exhibited a low normalized T-cell clonal expansion.

This CDR3 has 15 amino acids. Germline V gives CDR1 SQVTM, CDR2 ANQGSEA. Trimming took 6 bases from V and 3 from J, leaving 17 bases between them. The assay was immunoSEQ multiplex PCR, and TCRdb's table has in-frame clones only and misses some. This repertoire shows about 78,000 clones, 92% found once; its top ten account for 2.8%. As for this clone: Its antigen is still unknown.

The J gene is TRBJ1-4, the V gene TRBV29-1, with a weak D call TRBD1 (5 bases). The source is an adult with an advanced solid tumor such as melanoma, head and neck, liver or kidney cancer. Sequenced material: CD4+ or CD8+ T cells sorted from blood, taken in a trial of the OX40 agonist ivuxolimab. The CDR3 reads CSVGDSFGANEKLFF. CDR3 DNA sequence: TGCAGCGTCGGAGACAGTTTTGGGGCTAATGAAAAACTGTTTTTT.